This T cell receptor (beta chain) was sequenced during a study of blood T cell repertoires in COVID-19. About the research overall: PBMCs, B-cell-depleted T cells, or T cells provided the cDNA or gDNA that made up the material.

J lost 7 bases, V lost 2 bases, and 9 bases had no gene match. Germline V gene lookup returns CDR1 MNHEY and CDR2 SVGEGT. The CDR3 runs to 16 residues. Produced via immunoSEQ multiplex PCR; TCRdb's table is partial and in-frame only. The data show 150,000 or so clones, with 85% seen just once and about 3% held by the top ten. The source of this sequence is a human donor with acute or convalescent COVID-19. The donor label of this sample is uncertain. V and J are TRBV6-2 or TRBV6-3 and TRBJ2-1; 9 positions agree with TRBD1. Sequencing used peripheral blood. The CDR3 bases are TGTGCCAGCAGTTACACGAGGGACAGGGCGGGGAATGAGCAGTTCTTC. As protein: CASSYTRDRAGNEQFF.